Listed here are 7 T cell receptor beta chains from one sample, sequenced in a study of T cells in Graves' hyperthyroidism and ophthalmopathy. What was amplified from RNA transcripts were TCR beta CDR3 regions. TCR CDR3 regions were first amplified by RT-PCR with HTBI primers. From the multiplex PCR reads, TCRdb called clonotypes with MiXCR, one entry per CDR3 protein. Of roughly 500,000 distinct CDR3 sequences listed, over 11% are singletons. Source material: blood. These receptors were taken from a woman younger than 45 with Graves' hyperthyroidism that later progressed to Graves' ophthalmopathy.

There are a few counts of this clonotype. The CDR3 is CSARGTGQGAYEQYF. Written as DNA, the CDR3 is TGCAGTGCTAGAGGAACGGGACAGGGGGCCTACGAGCAGTACTTC. This chain connects TRBV20-1 to TRBJ2-7; 11 bases are shared with TRBD1. This CDR3 has 15 amino acids. J lost 2 bases, V lost 1 base, and 4 bases had no gene match. The germline V gene has CDR1 DFQATT and CDR2 SNEGSKA (reference sequence).

In its sample, this clonotype was seen many times. The chain uses TRBV6-1 and TRBJ2-1; D ambiguous. The CDR3 spans 15 residues. Trimming cost V 6 bases and J 0 bases, with 12 bases left between them. Germline CDR1 MNHNS, CDR2 SASEGT. This CDR3 reads CASSDRRDSYNEQFF. As DNA, the CDR3 is TGTGCCAGCAGCGATCGGAGAGACTCCTACAATGAGCAGTTCTTC.

This clonotype was recorded at least ten times. The chain recombines TRBV6-1 with TRBJ1-6; possibly TRBD1 for D (5 bases). Germline-derived CDR1 and CDR2 are MNHNS and SASEGT. The V gene lost 7 bases and the J gene lost 5 bases, with 15 bases spanning the gap. CDR3 length equals 15 residues. CDR3 in amino acids: CASTRLGTDNSPLHF. The CDR3 DNA sequence: TGTGCCAGCACCCGGTTGGGGACCGATAATTCACCCCTCCACTTT.

This clonotype has at least ten counts. The rearrangement joins TRBV6-1 to TRBJ1-2; D is undetermined. The V gene's germline CDR1 is MNHNS and CDR2 SASEGT. V dropped 5 bases and J dropped 8 bases, with 12 bases sitting between them. The CDR3 is 12 residues long. CDR3 DNA sequence: TGTGCCAGCAGTCCGACAACGTGGGGCTACACCTTC. This encodes CASSPTTWGYTF.

This clonotype was detected ten times or more. The chain has TRBV6-5 and TRBJ2-2; tentatively, D is TRBD2 (6 bases). CDR1 MNHEY and CDR2 SVGAGI come from the germline V gene. The CDR3 contains 15 residues. V lost 3 bases to trimming and J lost 4 bases, with 12 bases between them. Here the CDR3 DNA reads TGTGCCAGCAGTTATCGGAGGGCGGGCACCGGGGAGCTGTTTTTT. It is translated as CASSYRRAGTGELFF.

This clonotype was recorded once. In DNA form, the CDR3 reads TGTGCCAGCAGCTTAGATCAGGGGCGATGCACCTTC. Translation gives CASSLDQGRCTF. V is TRBV11-2 and J is TRBJ1-2; maybe TRBD1 (6 bases). The germline V and J ends were trimmed by 0 bases and 13 bases, with 12 bases remaining between them. Germline V gene sequence: CDR1 SGHAT, CDR2 FQNNGV. The CDR3 is 12 amino acids. Complete variable domain (other parts from reference TRBV11-2 and TRBJ1-2): EAGVAQSPRYKIIEKRQSVAFWCNPISGHATLYWYQQILGQGPKLLIQFQNNGVVDDSQLPKDRFSAERLKGVDSTLKIQPAKLEDSAVYLCASSLDQGRCTFGSGTRLTVV.

This clonotype was detected many times. This rearrangement joins TRBV6-2 or TRBV6-3 to TRBJ2-7; TRBD1 might be the D (6 bases). CDR1 MNHEY and CDR2 SVGEGT come from the germline V gene. The CDR3 covers 11 residues. The V end lost 6 bases, the J end lost 7 bases, and 10 bases lay between the germline ends. The CDR3 loop is CASRSGAEQYF. For the CDR3, the DNA is TGTGCCAGCAGATCAGGGGCGGAGCAGTACTTC.